This is a list of T cell receptor beta chains from one sample in a study of response to subunit inactivated influenza vaccine. MiXCR, run by TCRdb on the RT-PCR reads, gives a single entry per CDR3 protein. The sample consists of about 650,000 distinct CDR3 sequences, 13% to 15% of them appearing once. This specimen consisted of PBMCs from blood, obtained 14 days before vaccination. The receptors originated from a man aged 50 to 60 who received an inactivated influenza vaccine. The CDR3 runs from the conserved cysteine through the conserved F or W. A D gene is named only where the DNA matches it firmly. Clone size is shown for a subset of rows, as once, few, many or a class of expanded clone.

j_call: TRBJ1-1
clone_size: .
d_call: .
v_call: TRBV5-1
cdr3_nt: TGCGCCAGCAGCTGGGGCATTGGGACTGAAGCTTTCTTT
cdr3_aa: CASSWGIGTEAFF

j_call: TRBJ1-2
clone_size: few
d_call: TRBD1
v_call: TRBV6-5
cdr3_nt: TGTGCCAGCAGTTCCCCTGGGACAGGCGGAGGCTACACCTTC
cdr3_aa: CASSSPGTGGGYTF

j_call: TRBJ2-7
clone_size: .
d_call: TRBD1
v_call: TRBV20-1
cdr3_nt: TGCAGTGCCAAAGGGACAGGGAGCTCCTACGAGCAGTACTTC
cdr3_aa: CSAKGTGSSYEQYF

j_call: TRBJ2-1
clone_size: few
d_call: TRBD2
v_call: TRBV6-2/TRBV6-3
cdr3_nt: TGTGCCAGCAGAAGAGCGGGAGGTGGCGAGCAGTTCTTC
cdr3_aa: CASRRAGGGEQFF

j_call: TRBJ2-1
clone_size: few
d_call: TRBD2
v_call: TRBV5-1
cdr3_nt: TGCGCCAGCAGGGGGTCTAGCGGGATCATCTATGAGCAGTTCTTC
cdr3_aa: CASRGSSGIIYEQFF

j_call: TRBJ2-1
clone_size: few
d_call: TRBD2
v_call: TRBV12-3/TRBV12-4
cdr3_nt: TGTGCCAGCAACCCATTTAACGGGAGGGCCAAAAATGAGCAGTTCTTC
cdr3_aa: CASNPFNGRAKNEQFF

j_call: TRBJ2-5
clone_size: .
d_call: .
v_call: TRBV10-1
cdr3_nt: TGCGCCAGCTCTGCCCCATCCGGGGCCCAGTACTTC
cdr3_aa: CASSAPSGAQYF

j_call: TRBJ2-1
clone_size: .
d_call: TRBD2
v_call: TRBV7-2
cdr3_nt: TGTGCCAGCAGCCCGCCCCCACTAGCGAATGAGCAGTTCTTC
cdr3_aa: CASSPPPLANEQFF

j_call: TRBJ2-1
clone_size: many
d_call: .
v_call: TRBV12-3/TRBV12-4
cdr3_nt: TGTGCCAGCAGTTCGGGACTGTACAATGAGCAGTTCTTC
cdr3_aa: CASSSGLYNEQFF

j_call: TRBJ1-6
clone_size: few
d_call: .
v_call: TRBV20-1
cdr3_nt: TGCAGTGCTAGTTCCGGGGGGTCACCCCTCCACTTT
cdr3_aa: CSASSGGSPLHF

j_call: TRBJ2-5
clone_size: .
d_call: TRBD2
v_call: TRBV24-1
cdr3_nt: TGTGCCACCAGTGATGGGGGGGGTCTTCCAGGAGAGACCCAGTACTTC
cdr3_aa: CATSDGGGLPGETQYF

j_call: TRBJ2-2
clone_size: many
d_call: TRBD2
v_call: TRBV7-9
cdr3_nt: TGTGCCAGCAGCATGCCGACTAGCGGGGTGAACACCGGGGAGCTGTTTTTT
cdr3_aa: CASSMPTSGVNTGELFF

j_call: TRBJ2-7
clone_size: many
d_call: TRBD2
v_call: TRBV9
cdr3_nt: TGTGCCAGCAGCGTTGGACTAGCGGGAGACCACTCCTACGAGCAGTACTTC
cdr3_aa: CASSVGLAGDHSYEQYF

j_call: TRBJ2-3
clone_size: few
d_call: TRBD2
v_call: TRBV11-2
cdr3_nt: TGTGCCAGCAGCTTCGGGCTAGCGGGGGGCCAAGATACGCAGTATTTT
cdr3_aa: CASSFGLAGGQDTQYF

j_call: TRBJ1-2
clone_size: .
d_call: .
v_call: TRBV4-3
cdr3_nt: TGCGCCAGCAGCCAAGAAGTATCCGGGGCCGGCTACACCTTC
cdr3_aa: CASSQEVSGAGYTF

j_call: TRBJ2-7
clone_size: .
d_call: .
v_call: TRBV6-2/TRBV6-3
cdr3_nt: TGTGCCAGCAGTTATAGAGCCGCAACACCGGGACTTTACTACGAGCAGTACTTC
cdr3_aa: CASSYRAATPGLYYEQYF

j_call: TRBJ2-2
clone_size: .
d_call: .
v_call: TRBV6-5
cdr3_nt: TGTGCCAGCAGTTACAGTCAGGGGAGTACCGGGGAGCTGTTTTTT
cdr3_aa: CASSYSQGSTGELFF

j_call: TRBJ2-3
clone_size: once
d_call: TRBD1
v_call: TRBV9
cdr3_nt: TGTGCCAGCAGCGGCCGGACAGGGGAAGATACGCAGTATTTT
cdr3_aa: CASSGRTGEDTQYF

j_call: TRBJ2-2
clone_size: .
d_call: TRBD1
v_call: TRBV7-9
cdr3_nt: TGTGCCAGCAGCATTACAGGGGAAAAGGCCGGGGAGCTGTTTTTT
cdr3_aa: CASSITGEKAGELFF

j_call: TRBJ1-5
clone_size: .
d_call: .
v_call: TRBV2
cdr3_nt: TGTGCCTGCTGTTTAAGAAGTCAGGGGCGGTATAGCAATCAGCCCCAGCATTTT
cdr3_aa: CACCLRSQGRYSNQPQHF

j_call: TRBJ2-1
clone_size: .
d_call: TRBD1
v_call: TRBV2
cdr3_nt: TGTGCCAGCAGAGCCGGGACAGGGATGATCAATGAGCAGTTCTTC
cdr3_aa: CASRAGTGMINEQFF

j_call: TRBJ2-5
clone_size: .
d_call: .
v_call: TRBV29-1
cdr3_nt: TGCAGCGTTGTAGCCCGGGGGCGGGAGACCCAGTACTTC
cdr3_aa: CSVVARGRETQYF

j_call: TRBJ2-1
clone_size: .
d_call: .
v_call: TRBV15
cdr3_nt: TGTGCCACCAGAATCAGGGGGGGTAACAATGAGCAGTTCTTC
cdr3_aa: CATRIRGGNNEQFF

j_call: TRBJ2-5
clone_size: .
d_call: TRBD1
v_call: TRBV20-1
cdr3_nt: TGCAGTGCTCCCACCGGGGACAGCGCCTACCAAGAGACCCAGTACTTC
cdr3_aa: CSAPTGDSAYQETQYF

j_call: TRBJ1-5
clone_size: few
d_call: .
v_call: TRBV15
cdr3_nt: TGTGCCACCAGCAGATTTCTACCTCCGGCGCCCCAGCATTTT
cdr3_aa: CATSRFLPPAPQHF

j_call: TRBJ2-6
clone_size: few
d_call: .
v_call: TRBV29-1
cdr3_nt: TGCAGCGTTGAAGATTTTTTATTGGGAAGTGGGGCCAACGTCCTGACTTTC
cdr3_aa: CSVEDFLLGSGANVLTF

j_call: TRBJ1-1
clone_size: few
d_call: .
v_call: TRBV14
cdr3_nt: TGTGCCAGCAGCCCCTACGACCCGTCGCGGTCTTTCTTT
cdr3_aa: CASSPYDPSRSFF

j_call: TRBJ2-3
clone_size: .
d_call: .
v_call: TRBV4-1
cdr3_nt: TGCGCCAGCAGCCGGAGACAGGCAGATACGCAGTATTTT
cdr3_aa: CASSRRQADTQYF

j_call: TRBJ2-5
clone_size: .
d_call: TRBD2
v_call: TRBV7-2
cdr3_nt: TGTGCCAGCAGCTTTATTAGCGGGGGCCAAGAGACCCAGTACTTC
cdr3_aa: CASSFISGGQETQYF

j_call: TRBJ1-1
clone_size: .
d_call: .
v_call: TRBV4-1
cdr3_nt: TGCGCCAGCAGCCAAAAGGATACGAACACTGAAGCTTTCTTT
cdr3_aa: CASSQKDTNTEAFF

j_call: TRBJ1-6
clone_size: .
d_call: .
v_call: TRBV6-1
cdr3_nt: TGTGCCAGCAGACCCGAGGGGGGGGTGAATTCACCCCTCCACTTT
cdr3_aa: CASRPEGGVNSPLHF

j_call: TRBJ2-7
clone_size: few
d_call: TRBD2
v_call: TRBV12-3/TRBV12-4
cdr3_nt: TGTGCCAGCAGTTTTGTTCGACTAGCGGGGTCCTACGAGCAGTACTTC
cdr3_aa: CASSFVRLAGSYEQYF

j_call: TRBJ2-7
clone_size: few
d_call: .
v_call: TRBV6-1
cdr3_nt: TGTGCCAGCAGTGAACTACCTTTATACGAGCAGTACTTC
cdr3_aa: CASSELPLYEQYF

j_call: TRBJ2-7
clone_size: few
d_call: TRBD1
v_call: TRBV6-1
cdr3_nt: TGTGCCAGCAGAGGGAGGACAGGGGAAAACTACGAGCAGTACTTC
cdr3_aa: CASRGRTGENYEQYF

j_call: TRBJ2-3
clone_size: few
d_call: .
v_call: TRBV9
cdr3_nt: TGTGCCAGCAGCGTAGACGTCAGGGGCACAGATACGCAGTATTTT
cdr3_aa: CASSVDVRGTDTQYF

j_call: TRBJ2-3
clone_size: few
d_call: .
v_call: TRBV6-5
cdr3_nt: TGTGCCAGCAGTTACCTGGGACAAGGGGGAGATACGCAGTATTTT
cdr3_aa: CASSYLGQGGDTQYF

j_call: TRBJ1-4
clone_size: few
d_call: .
v_call: TRBV29-1
cdr3_nt: TGCAGCGTTGGATCGGGGCACCCAACTAATGAAAAACTGTTTTTT
cdr3_aa: CSVGSGHPTNEKLFF

j_call: TRBJ2-7
clone_size: few
d_call: .
v_call: TRBV2
cdr3_nt: TGTGCCAGCAAGGAAGTCGGGACGGATCAATCCTACGAGCAGTACTTC
cdr3_aa: CASKEVGTDQSYEQYF

j_call: TRBJ2-3
clone_size: many
d_call: .
v_call: TRBV12-3/TRBV12-4
cdr3_nt: TGTGCCAGCAGTTTAAGTGGGGCGGGCACAGATACGCAGTATTTT
cdr3_aa: CASSLSGAGTDTQYF

j_call: TRBJ2-7
clone_size: .
d_call: TRBD1
v_call: TRBV20-1
cdr3_nt: TGCAGTGCTAGAGGTCGTTCCCCGGGACAGCGGATTTCCTACGAGCAGTACTTC
cdr3_aa: CSARGRSPGQRISYEQYF

j_call: TRBJ2-2
clone_size: .
d_call: .
v_call: TRBV4-2
cdr3_nt: TGTGCCAGCAGCCAAGAAGGAGGCGGGGAGCTGTTTTTT
cdr3_aa: CASSQEGGGELFF

j_call: TRBJ2-3
clone_size: .
d_call: .
v_call: TRBV3-1
cdr3_nt: TGTGCCAGCAGCCAAGATCGGGCTAGAGCAGATACGCAGTATTTT
cdr3_aa: CASSQDRARADTQYF

j_call: TRBJ2-3
clone_size: few
d_call: .
v_call: TRBV11-3
cdr3_nt: TGTGCCAGCAGCTCCCTAGGCCGCACAGATACGCAGTATTTT
cdr3_aa: CASSSLGRTDTQYF

j_call: TRBJ2-2
clone_size: .
d_call: TRBD1
v_call: TRBV28
cdr3_nt: TGTGCCAGCAGTTCCAGGACAGGGGCAGACACCGGGGAGCTGTTTTTT
cdr3_aa: CASSSRTGADTGELFF

j_call: TRBJ2-7
clone_size: few
d_call: .
v_call: TRBV28
cdr3_nt: TGTGCCAGCAGGTCGCTGATCGAGCAGTACTTC
cdr3_aa: CASRSLIEQYF

j_call: TRBJ2-5
clone_size: many
d_call: .
v_call: TRBV7-2
cdr3_nt: TGTGCCAGCAGCCCCCCGGGACCACAAGAGACCCAGTACTTC
cdr3_aa: CASSPPGPQETQYF

j_call: TRBJ2-3
clone_size: many
d_call: TRBD2
v_call: TRBV7-9
cdr3_nt: TGTGCCAGCAGCTTAGTGGGCGGCGCGGGGGGTGCCCTGGGCACAGATACGCAGTATTTT
cdr3_aa: CASSLVGGAGGALGTDTQYF

j_call: TRBJ2-7
clone_size: .
d_call: TRBD1
v_call: TRBV5-1
cdr3_nt: TGCGCCAGCAAAAGGGACAGAATGAGCGAGCAGTACTTC
cdr3_aa: CASKRDRMSEQYF

j_call: TRBJ2-1
clone_size: few
d_call: .
v_call: TRBV20-1
cdr3_nt: TGCAGTGCTAGGATTGGCGGGGGCCCCGCGTATGGGTCCTACAATGAGCAGTTCTTC
cdr3_aa: CSARIGGGPAYGSYNEQFF

j_call: TRBJ2-7
clone_size: few
d_call: .
v_call: TRBV12-3/TRBV12-4
cdr3_nt: TGTGCCAGCAGTCGTGCAGGGTTTTCGGGCTACGAGCAGTACTTC
cdr3_aa: CASSRAGFSGYEQYF

j_call: TRBJ1-4
clone_size: few
d_call: .
v_call: TRBV12-3/TRBV12-4
cdr3_nt: TGTGCCAGCAGACCCCCCGGGACGGTGAGGGAAAAACTGTTTTTT
cdr3_aa: CASRPPGTVREKLFF

j_call: TRBJ2-1
clone_size: .
d_call: .
v_call: TRBV6-2/TRBV6-3
cdr3_nt: TGTGCCAGCAGTTACTGGGTAGACAATGAGCAGTTCTTC
cdr3_aa: CASSYWVDNEQFF

j_call: TRBJ2-7
clone_size: few
d_call: .
v_call: TRBV4-2
cdr3_nt: TGTGCCAGCAGCCACGATTCAGACTACGAGCAGTACTTC
cdr3_aa: CASSHDSDYEQYF

j_call: TRBJ2-1
clone_size: many
d_call: .
v_call: TRBV20-1
cdr3_nt: TGCAGTGCAGCTCGGGGGGCCTTAGACAATGAGCAGTTCTTC
cdr3_aa: CSAARGALDNEQFF

j_call: TRBJ2-7
clone_size: .
d_call: .
v_call: TRBV19
cdr3_nt: TGTGCCAGTAGTATAGCAGGGACCTCCTACGAGCAGTACTTC
cdr3_aa: CASSIAGTSYEQYF